The 23 T cell receptor beta chains given below trace back to one sample, sequenced in a study of blood T cell repertoires in COVID-19. The assay was immunoSEQ multiplex PCR, and TCRdb's table has in-frame clones only and misses some. The sample lists a few hundred thousand clones; about 89% were seen once. Sequenced material: peripheral blood. The receptor set was obtained from a woman aged 55-70 years with acute or convalescent COVID-19.

This chain uses TRBV5-1 with TRBJ1-2; weak D call: TRBD1 (6 bases). V lost 5 bases and J lost 0, with 11 bases in between. Per germline, CDR1 SGHRS and CDR2 YFSETQ. The CDR3 loop spans 14 amino acids. The CDR3 DNA reads as TGCGCCAGCAGGAGTCAGGGGCCTAACTATGGCTACACCTTC. Translation gives CASRSQGPNYGYTF.

The chain recombines TRBV24-1 with TRBJ1-5; D unclear. Germline CDR1 and CDR2: KGHDR and SFDVKD. This CDR3 comprises 14 residues. Deletions cut 6 bases from V and 7 bases from J, with 15 bases between. CDR3 loop: CATSTAAPGQPQHF. The CDR3 nucleotides are TGTGCCACCAGTACGGCGGCGCCGGGACAGCCCCAGCATTTT.

The chain recombines TRBV9 with TRBJ1-2; no definite D call. The CDR3 is 15 amino acids. Germline CDR1 and CDR2: SGDLS and YYNGEE. V lost 4 bases to trimming and J lost 1 base, with 14 bases between them. The CDR3 loop reads CASSPDLADNYGYTF. The CDR3 nucleotides are TGTGCCAGCAGCCCTGATCTGGCAGATAACTATGGCTACACCTTC.

The CDR3 coding sequence is TGTGCCAGCACCTTGGGGGGATTTGGCTACACCTTC. It is translated as CASTLGGFGYTF. V is TRBV12-3 or TRBV12-4 and J is TRBJ1-2, with D possibly being TRBD1 (5 bases). V lost 7 bases and J 7 bases, leaving 13 bases between the germline ends. The CDR3 length is 12 residues.

In its sample, this clone was seen a few times. The chain has TRBV19 and TRBJ2-3, with 14 bases fitting TRBD2. Germline lookup yields CDR1 LNHDA and CDR2 SQIVND (reference sequence). The junction had 0 bases not matched to a gene; V was cut back by 4 bases and J by 3 bases. The CDR3 has 15 residues. CDR3 DNA sequence: TGTGCCAGTAGTAGGACTAGCGGGAGGACAGATACGCAGTATTTT. Protein: CASSRTSGRTDTQYF.

This chain joins TRBV9 and TRBJ1-3; D not resolved. V was cut by 3 bases and J by 5 bases, with 9 bases left in between. In germline, CDR1 is SGDLS, CDR2 YYNGEE. This CDR3 region has 13 residues. The CDR3 region has the DNA TGTGCCAGCAGCGCAGAAAACCGAAACACCATATATTTT. Amino acid sequence: CASSAENRNTIYF. Supplemented by reference TRBV9 and TRBJ1-3, the full variable domain reads DSGVTQTPKHLITATGQRVTLRCSPRSGDLSVYWYQQSLDQGLQFLIQYYNGEERAKGNILERFSAQQFPDLHSELNLSSLELGDSALYFCASSAENRNTIYFGEGSWLTVV.

This clone was found once. The genes are TRBV19 and TRBJ1-1; 10 nucleotides agree with TRBD1. V dropped 0 bases and J dropped 5; count of bases not matched to a gene: 9. The CDR3 runs 17 residues. Germline CDR1 is LNHDA and CDR2 is SQIVND (reference sequence). As DNA, the CDR3 is TGTGCCAGTAGTATAGACAGAAGGGACAGGGGCGGGACTGAAGCTTTCTTT. It is translated as CASSIDRRDRGGTEAFF.

V and J are TRBV25-1 and TRBJ1-2; weak D call: TRBD1 (5 bases). CDR3 size: 13 residues. Germline CDR1 MGHDK, CDR2 SYGVNS. V shed 3 bases and J shed 4 bases, with 9 bases lying between them. CDR3 residues: CASSEPGVYGYTF. CDR3 bases: TGTGCCAGCAGTGAGCCGGGGGTCTATGGCTACACCTTC.

V is TRBV6-2 or TRBV6-3 and J is TRBJ1-1; unclear D gene. V dropped 3 bases and J dropped 4 bases, with 9 bases sitting between them. The CDR3 sequence is 13 residues long. Germline CDR1 reads MNHEY; CDR2 reads SVGEGT. As DNA, the CDR3 is TGTGCCAGCAGTTATCCCCCGGGCACTGAAGCTTTCTTT. It yields the protein CASSYPPGTEAFF.

The chain is built from TRBV6-6 and TRBJ1-6; weak D call: TRBD1 (6 bases). Germline V lookup: CDR1 MNHNY, CDR2 SVGAGI (reference sequence). V was shortened by 10 bases and J by 10 bases, with 17 bases between the two germline ends. The CDR3 contains 13 residues. CDR3 region: CATLGGGRSPLHF. The CDR3 bases are TGTGCCACCCTCGGGGGGGGCAGGTCACCCCTCCACTTT.

The chain couples TRBV28 to TRBJ2-7, with 10 bases matching TRBD1. The junction had 8 bases not matched to a gene; V was cut back by 6 bases and J by 3 bases. There are 15 residues in the CDR3. Germline loops: CDR1 MDHEN, CDR2 SYDVKM. CDR3 DNA: TGTGCCAGCAGCCGATCCGGGACAGGGGTCTACGAGCAGTACTTC. Translated: CASSRSGTGVYEQYF. The full variable domain, with the rest looked up from reference TRBV28 and TRBJ2-7, is DVKVTQSSRYLVKRTGEKVFLECVQDMDHENMFWYRQDPGLGLRLIYFSYDVKMKEKGDIPEGYSVSREKKERFSLILESASTNQTSMYLCASSRSGTGVYEQYFGPGTRLTVT.

The chain links TRBV7-9 to TRBJ2-1; D is perhaps TRBD1 (6 bases). This CDR3 region has 15 residues. The germline V gene has CDR1 SEHNR and CDR2 FQNEAQ (reference sequence). Trimming removed 4 bases from V and 5 bases from J, with 15 bases in between. CDR3 loop: CASSWGQGPNNEQFF. In DNA, the CDR3 is TGTGCCAGCAGCTGGGGGCAGGGGCCTAACAATGAGCAGTTCTTC.

The chain recombines TRBV11-3 with TRBJ1-1; D gene uncertain. Germline V gene sequence: CDR1 SGHNT, CDR2 YENEEA. Trimming took 5 bases from V and 4 from J, leaving 17 bases between them. The CDR3 consists of 15 residues. The CDR3 loop reads CASSPTYLRRTEAFF. The CDR3 bases are TGTGCCAGCAGCCCTACCTACCTCCGTCGCACTGAAGCTTTCTTT.

In its sample, this clone was seen once. The chain recombines TRBV30 with TRBJ2-1; 10 nucleotides match TRBD2. The length of the CDR3 is 16 residues. Per the germline V gene, CDR1 is GTSNPN and CDR2 is SVGIG (reference sequence). With 1 base clipped from V and 3 bases from J, the junction kept 6 bases outside the gene matches. The CDR3 sequence: CAWSGLAGVSYNEQFF. CDR3 bases: TGTGCCTGGAGTGGCCTAGCGGGAGTTAGCTACAATGAGCAGTTCTTC.

V gene TRBV28 combines with J gene TRBJ1-2; no clear D gene. Germline loops: CDR1 MDHEN, CDR2 SYDVKM. CDR3 length: 15 residues. V lost 2 bases, J lost 0 bases, and 10 bases lay in between. As DNA, the CDR3 is TGTGCCAGCAGTTTAATGGTCATAGCTAACTATGGCTACACCTTC. Amino acid sequence: CASSLMVIANYGYTF.

The V and J genes are TRBV29-1 and TRBJ1-1; D is perhaps TRBD1 (5 bases). V lost 7 bases to trimming and J lost 3 bases, with 12 bases between them. The CDR3 covers 12 residues. CDR1 SQVTM and CDR2 ANQGSEA come from the germline V gene. The CDR3 protein is CSARVLDTEAFF. The CDR3 DNA reads as TGCAGCGCCAGGGTCCTCGACACTGAAGCTTTCTTT. The variable domain in full, with the rest retrieved from reference TRBV29-1 and TRBJ1-1, is SAVISQKPSRDICQRGTSLTIQCQVDSQVTMMFWYRQQPGQSLTLIATANQGSEATYESGFVIDKFPISRPNLTFSTLTVSNMSPEDSSIYLCSARVLDTEAFFGQGTRLTVV.

The chain is built from TRBV18 and TRBJ1-5; 10 nucleotides line up with TRBD1. With 8 bases clipped from V and 4 bases from J, the junction kept 8 bases outside the gene matches. This CDR3 is built from 15 residues. Germline V gene lookup returns CDR1 KGHSH and CDR2 LQKENI. The CDR3 protein is CASAPGTGVNQPQHF. The CDR3 coding sequence is TGTGCCAGCGCCCCGGGGACAGGGGTAAATCAGCCCCAGCATTTT.

The chain carries TRBV24-1 and TRBJ2-7, with no clear D. The V and J ends lost 3 bases and 3 bases respectively, with 5 bases between them. This CDR3 comprises 12 residues. CDR1 and CDR2 from the germline V gene are KGHDR and SFDVKD. DNA of the CDR3: TGTGCCACCAGTGATCTCGGCTACGAGCAGTACTTC. This codes for CATSDLGYEQYF.

The chain combines TRBV10-3 with TRBJ1-6; 7 bases are a match to TRBD1. Germline values: CDR1 ENHRY, CDR2 SYGVKD. There are 15 residues in the CDR3. Unmatched junction bases numbered 4, after V lost 2 bases and J lost 6 bases. The CDR3 region has the DNA TGTGCCATCAGTGAGGGGACAGAATCTAATTCACCCCTCCACTTT. It specifies CAISEGTESNSPLHF.

The chain employs TRBV3-1 (or the pseudogene TRBV3-2) and TRBJ1-4, with D perhaps TRBD1 (6 bases). Per germline, CDR1 LGHDT and CDR2 YNNKEL (reference sequence). The CDR3 has 15 amino acids. The ends were cut back, 1 base at V and 3 bases at J, with 9 bases in the middle. CDR3 nucleotide sequence: TGTGCCAGCAGCCAAGGGACAGAGGCTAATGAAAAACTGTTTTTT. Translating it yields CASSQGTEANEKLFF.

V and J are TRBV6-6 and TRBJ1-1, with TRBD1 as a possible D gene (5 bases). V was cut by 0 bases and J by 5 bases, with 16 bases left in between. From germline, CDR1 is MNHNY and CDR2 SVGAGI (reference sequence). The CDR3 is made up of 16 amino acids. CDR3: CASSYSPTVEKTEAFF. DNA for the CDR3: TGTGCCAGCAGTTACTCTCCGACAGTAGAAAAGACTGAAGCTTTCTTT.

The chain uses TRBV27 and TRBJ2-1, with a weak D call TRBD2 (6 bases). V was cut by 5 bases and J by 8 bases, with 16 bases left in between. The V gene's germline CDR1 is MNHEY and CDR2 SMNVEV (reference sequence). CDR3 length: 14 amino acids. The CDR3 DNA follows: TGTGCCAGCAGTATCCGACTGGGGGGAGATGAGCAGTTCTTC. Translating gives CASSIRLGGDEQFF.

As to this clone: An end of the junction does not agree with germline; a read error may underlie this. The rearrangement links TRBV7-7 to TRBJ2-3, with D unresolved. From germline, CDR1 is SSHAT and CDR2 FNYEAQ (reference sequence). The length of the CDR3 is 14 residues. CDR3 residues: CASSIRLLADTQYF. In DNA form, the CDR3 reads TGTGCTAGCAGCATTCGACTGCTAGCAGATACGCAGTATTTT.